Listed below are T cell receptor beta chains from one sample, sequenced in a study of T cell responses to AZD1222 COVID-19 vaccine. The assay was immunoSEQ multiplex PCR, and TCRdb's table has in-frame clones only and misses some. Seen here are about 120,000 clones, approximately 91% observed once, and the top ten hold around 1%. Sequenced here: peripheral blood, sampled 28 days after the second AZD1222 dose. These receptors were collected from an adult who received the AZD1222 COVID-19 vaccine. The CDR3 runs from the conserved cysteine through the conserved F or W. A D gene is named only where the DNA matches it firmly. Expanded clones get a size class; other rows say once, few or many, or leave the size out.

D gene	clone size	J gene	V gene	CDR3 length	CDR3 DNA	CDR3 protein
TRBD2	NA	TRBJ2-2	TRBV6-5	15	TGTGCCAGCAGTTACCCTTATAGCGGGGCCGGGGAGCTGTTTTTT	CASSYPYSGAGELFF
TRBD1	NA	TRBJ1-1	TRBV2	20	TGTGCCAGCAGTAGACAGGGGTATTCTTTCGCCCATCCGAAGAACACTGAAGCTTTCTTT	CASSRQGYSFAHPKNTEAFF
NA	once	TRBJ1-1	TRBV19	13	TGTGCCAGTAGTATAGTGAGGAACACTGAAGCTTTCTTT	CASSIVRNTEAFF
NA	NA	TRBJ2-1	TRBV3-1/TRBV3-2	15	TGTGCCAGCAGCTCGACAACCCGAGGGGTGAATGAGCAGTTCTTC	CASSSTTRGVNEQFF
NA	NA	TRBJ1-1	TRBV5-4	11	TGTGCCAGCAGCTTGGGACAGGAAGCTTTCTTT	CASSLGQEAFF
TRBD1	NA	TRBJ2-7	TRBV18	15	TGTGCCAGCTCACACACGACAGGGGGCCGTTACGAGCAGTACTTC	CASSHTTGGRYEQYF
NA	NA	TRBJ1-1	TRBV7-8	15	TGTGCCAGCAGCTTGCACCAGCTACTGAACACTGAAGCTTTCTTT	CASSLHQLLNTEAFF
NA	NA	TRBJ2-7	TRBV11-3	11	TGTGCCAGCAGCTCCAACGGGGAGCAGTACTTC	CASSSNGEQYF
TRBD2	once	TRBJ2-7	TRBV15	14	TGTGCCACCAGCAGATCCAGCGGGAGCCACGAGCAGTACTTC	CATSRSSGSHEQYF
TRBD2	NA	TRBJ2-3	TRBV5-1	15	TGCGCCAGCAGCTTTTTAGCGGGAGCCACAGATACGCAGTATTTT	CASSFLAGATDTQYF
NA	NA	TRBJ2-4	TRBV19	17	TGTGCCAGTAGTGCTTCCCTTTTGGCACAGGGCAAAAACATTCAGTACTTC	CASSASLLAQGKNIQYF
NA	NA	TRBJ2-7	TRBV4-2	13	TGTGCCAGCAGCCAAGATAAGCGAGCCAGGCAGTACTTC	CASSQDKRARQYF
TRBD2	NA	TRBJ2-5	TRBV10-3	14	TGTGCCATCGGCCTAGCGGGCGATCAAGAGACCCAGTACTTC	CAIGLAGDQETQYF
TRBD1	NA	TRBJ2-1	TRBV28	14	TGTGCCAGCAGTTTATCCAGGGGGCTGCGTGAGCAGTTCTTC	CASSLSRGLREQFF
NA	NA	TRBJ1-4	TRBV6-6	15	TGTGCCAGCAGTTACCTCAAAGGAACTAATGAAAAACTGTTTTTT	CASSYLKGTNEKLFF
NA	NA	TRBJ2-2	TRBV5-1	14	TGCGCCAGCAGCTTAAGTCCGGGCACCGGGGAGCTGTTTTTT	CASSLSPGTGELFF
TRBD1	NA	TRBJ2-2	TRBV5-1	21	TGCGCCAGCAGCTGGGTGGACAGGGGCGTTGGACAGGGTTCGAACACCGGGGAGCTGTTTTTT	CASSWVDRGVGQGSNTGELFF
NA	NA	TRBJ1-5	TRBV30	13	TGTGCCTGGAGTGGGGATAGCAATCAGCCCCAGCATTTT	CAWSGDSNQPQHF
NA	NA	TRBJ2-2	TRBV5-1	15	TGCGCCAGCAGCCCCCTTAGCACCTCATACGGGGAGCTGTTTTTT	CASSPLSTSYGELFF
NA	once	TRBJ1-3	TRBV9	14	TGTGCCAGCAGCCTAGGGGGGTCTGGAAACACCATATATTTT	CASSLGGSGNTIYF
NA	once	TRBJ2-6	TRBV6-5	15	TGTGCCAGCAGTTACAAGGGTTCTGGGGCCAACGTCCTGACTTTC	CASSYKGSGANVLTF
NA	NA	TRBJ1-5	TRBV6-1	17	TGTGCCAGCAGTGAAAGGTGGGAGTATATTAGCAATCAGCCCCAGCATTTT	CASSERWEYISNQPQHF
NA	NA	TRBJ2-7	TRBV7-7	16	TGTGCCAGCAGCTTAGGTGACGACAGAGCCCTCTACGAGCAGTACTTC	CASSLGDDRALYEQYF
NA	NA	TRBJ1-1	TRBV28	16	TGTGCCAGCAGTTCCCGAGAACAGGGAATGAACACTGAAGCTTTCTTT	CASSSREQGMNTEAFF
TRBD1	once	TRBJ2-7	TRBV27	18	TGTGCCAGCAGTCCCTCACGGGGGACAGGGATCCAATTCTACGAGCAGTACTTC	CASSPSRGTGIQFYEQYF
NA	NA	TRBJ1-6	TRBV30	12	TGTGCCTGGACCCCAGATAATTCACCCCTCCACTTT	CAWTPDNSPLHF
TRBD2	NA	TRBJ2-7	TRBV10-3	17	TGTGCCATCAGTGATCCATCTTTAGCGGGAGGTTTAAACGAGCAGTACTTC	CAISDPSLAGGLNEQYF
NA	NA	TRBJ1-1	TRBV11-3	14	TGTGCCAGCAGCTTAGAAGGACAAAGCACTGAAGCTTTCTTT	CASSLEGQSTEAFF
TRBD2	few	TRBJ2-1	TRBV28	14	TGTGCCAGCAGAAAACTAGCGGCCTACAATGAGCAGTTCTTC	CASRKLAAYNEQFF